The sequence of this T cell receptor beta chain was determined in a study of CD8 T cells in ankylosing spondylitis. Regarding the study as a whole: Made up of roughly 8 highly homologous variants, a TCR beta motif appeared characteristic of ankylosing spondylitis blood.

Making the TCR beta libraries involved quantitative 5'-RACE with molecular barcodes. TCRdb fed the 5' RACE reads into MiXCR, producing one record per CDR3 protein. This sample has approximately 400,000 distinct CDR3 sequences; 17% occur once, and the top ten carry approximately 1%. Germline V gives CDR1 SQVTM, CDR2 ANQGSEA. V gave up 6 bases and J gave up 0 bases; unmatched junction bases: 8. The CDR3 totals 14 residues. This clonotype occurred many times. The antigen is undetermined. The sequence derives from a male donor with ankylosing spondylitis. Sequencing input: blood, either unsorted or a sorted T cell fraction (not recorded which). The chain links TRBV29-1 to TRBJ2-7, with 7 bases fitting TRBD1. In DNA, the CDR3 is TGCAGCGTCGCGCGGACAGGCCGCTCCTACGAGCAGTACTTC. Translated, it gives CSVARTGRSYEQYF.